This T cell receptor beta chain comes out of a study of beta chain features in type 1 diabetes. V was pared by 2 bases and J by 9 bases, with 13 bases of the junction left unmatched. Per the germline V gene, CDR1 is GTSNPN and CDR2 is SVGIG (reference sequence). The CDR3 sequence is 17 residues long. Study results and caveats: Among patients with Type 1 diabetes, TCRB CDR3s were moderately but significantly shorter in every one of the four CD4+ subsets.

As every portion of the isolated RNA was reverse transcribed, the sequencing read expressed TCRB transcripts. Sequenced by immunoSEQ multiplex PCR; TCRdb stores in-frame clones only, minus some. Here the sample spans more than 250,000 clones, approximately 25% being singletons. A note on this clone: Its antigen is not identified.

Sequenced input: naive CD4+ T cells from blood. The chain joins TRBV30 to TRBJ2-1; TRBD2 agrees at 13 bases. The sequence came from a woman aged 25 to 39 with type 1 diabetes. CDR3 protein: CAWSRTRTSGRGGEQFF. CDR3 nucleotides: TGTGCCTGGAGTCGGACTCGGACTAGCGGGAGAGGCGGTGAGCAGTTCTTC.